The 13 T cell receptor beta chains in this list originate from one sample, sequenced in a study of T cells in Graves' hyperthyroidism and ophthalmopathy. TCR beta CDR3 regions were amplified from RNA transcripts. HTBI primers were employed in a first-round RT-PCR of the TCR CDR3. TCRdb used MiXCR to reprocess the multiplex PCR reads, holding one entry per CDR3 protein. This sample has more than 550,000 distinct CDR3 sequences, with 15% to 20% found just once. The sample comprised blood. These receptor sequences come from a man in his fifties with Graves' hyperthyroidism.

The sample holds many counts of this clonotype. The CDR3 loop is CASSFIPGELFF. CDR3 in DNA: TGTGCCAGCAGCTTCATCCCCGGGGAGCTGTTTTTT. The chain couples TRBV7-2 to TRBJ2-2; D uncertain. V was pared by 3 bases and J by 6 bases, with 5 bases between. The germline V gene encodes CDR1 SGHTA and CDR2 FQGNSA. CDR3 length equals 12 residues.

This clonotype was seen repeatedly, ten times or more. V gene TRBV10-3 combines with J gene TRBJ2-5; 8 nucleotides match TRBD2. The CDR3 consists of 12 residues. Germline values: CDR1 ENHRY, CDR2 SYGVKD. V shed 6 bases and J 7 bases; nucleotides not matched to a gene: 4. CDR3 DNA: TGTGCCATCAGGGACAGCGGGGGGACCCAGTACTTC. This sequence encodes CAIRDSGGTQYF.

The chain carries TRBV20-1 and TRBJ2-2; 10 bases are shared with TRBD2. CDR3 size: 16 residues. The germline V gene encodes CDR1 DFQATT and CDR2 SNEGSKA (reference sequence). The J segment lost 2 bases and the V segment lost 1 base, leaving 4 bases of the junction unmatched. Written as DNA, the CDR3 is TGCAGTGCTAGAGTGGGGACTAGCGTAAACACCGGGGAGCTGTTTTTT. Amino acids: CSARVGTSVNTGELFF.

Points on this clonotype: This may come from a read error, since a much larger clone is one base off. This chain connects TRBV6-1 to TRBJ2-7; D possibly corresponds to TRBD2 (5 bases). The CDR3 length is 13 residues. Trimming took 6 bases from V and 0 from J, leaving 9 bases between them. Germline assignment: CDR1 MNHNS and CDR2 SASEGT. This CDR3 reads CASSPGFSYEQYF. CDR3 nucleotides: TGTGCCAGCAGCCCGGGATTCTCCTACGAGCAGTACTTC.

This clonotype was observed a handful of times. The chain employs TRBV9 and TRBJ1-3, with D perhaps TRBD1 (5 bases). With 3 bases removed from V and 0 bases from J, the gap between germline ends came to 13 bases. The CDR3 length is 16 residues. Looked up from germline, CDR1 is SGDLS and CDR2 is YYNGEE. Here the CDR3 DNA reads TGTGCCAGCAGCGGACAGACCTCCTTCTCTGGAAACACCATATATTTT. Amino acid sequence: CASSGQTSFSGNTIYF.

Concerning this clonotype itself: Given a much more abundant clone one base away, this may be a read error. The gene calls are TRBV28 and TRBJ2-7; D unclear. The CDR3 sequence is 13 residues long. Germline V lookup: CDR1 MDHEN, CDR2 SYDVKM. The CDR3 reads CTSSPRNKYEQYF. CDR3 in DNA: TGTACCAGCAGCCCTAGGAACAAATACGAGCAGTACTTC.

As regards this clonotype: It may be a read error: a sequence one base away is much more abundant. The CDR3 end shows no conserved phenylalanine or tryptophan, and so a read error is likely. This chain connects TRBV7-2 to TRBJ2-7; 8 bases match TRBD1. Germline values: CDR1 SGHTA, CDR2 FQGNSA. CDR3 length: 15 amino acids. The J segment lost 2 bases and the V segment lost 4 bases, leaving 7 bases of the junction unmatched. The CDR3 sequence: CASSSLGQATYEQYL. DNA of the CDR3: TGTGCCAGCAGCTCCCTGGGACAGGCAACCTACGAGCAGTACCTC.

Regarding this clonotype: This may arise from a read error, as a much more abundant clone is one base away. This chain uses TRBV10-3 with TRBJ1-4; D gene unclear. Trimming took off 2 bases at V and 8 bases at J, with 12 bases between the two ends. CDR3 length equals 14 residues. Germline lookup yields CDR1 ENHRY and CDR2 SYGVKD. This CDR3 is CAISEAAAGEKLFF. The CDR3 DNA sequence: TGTGCCATCAGTGAGGCCGCCGCTGGGGAAAAACTGTTTTTT.

This clonotype was counted many times. The V gene is TRBV2, the J gene TRBJ2-7; 10 bases agree with TRBD1. The CDR3 is 16 residues long. After removal of 7 bases from V and 4 bases from J, the junction contained 13 bases not matched to a gene. The germline V gene has CDR1 SNHLY and CDR2 FYNNEI. The CDR3 DNA reads TGTGCCAGCAACAAACTTGGAGACAGGGGGCTATACGAGCAGTACTTC. Its translation: CASNKLGDRGLYEQYF.

This clonotype was counted only a few times. The rearrangement joins TRBV7-9 to TRBJ1-5, with 8 bases fitting TRBD1. Germline V gene sequence: CDR1 SEHNR, CDR2 FQNEAQ (reference sequence). The CDR3 is 17 residues long. J lost 0 bases, V lost 4 bases, and 8 bases had no gene match. CDR3 DNA: TGTGCCAGCAGCTCTTCGGACAGGGTTTATAGCAATCAGCCCCAGCATTTT. Encoded protein: CASSSSDRVYSNQPQHF.

This clonotype was recorded a few times. The V gene is TRBV5-4, the J gene TRBJ1-3; D not resolved. The germline gives CDR1 SGHNT, CDR2 YYREEE (reference sequence). This CDR3 has 17 residues. V shed 4 bases and J shed 0 bases, with 17 bases lying between them. The CDR3 DNA reads TGTGCCAGCAGCCCCCTTGCCTCAACCGACTCTGGAAACACCATATATTTT. Translation: CASSPLASTDSGNTIYF. Complete variable domain (other parts from reference TRBV5-4 and TRBJ1-3): ETGVTQSPTHLIKTRGQQVTLRCSSQSGHNTVSWYQQALGQGPQFIFQYYREEENGRGNFPPRFSGLQFPNYSSELNVNALELDDSALYLCASSPLASTDSGNTIYFGEGSWLTVV.

This clonotype was seen at least ten times. This chain connects TRBV28 to TRBJ2-5; 12 positions agree with TRBD2. V was clipped by 5 bases and J by 3 bases; unmatched bases: 7. The CDR3 runs to 16 residues. Germline-derived CDR1 and CDR2 are MDHEN and SYDVKM. The CDR3 DNA follows: TGTGCCAGCAGTAGGGGACTAGCGGGCCGAGAAGAGACCCAGTACTTC. Translated: CASSRGLAGREETQYF.

With regard to this clonotype: Compared with germline, one end of the junction differs, possibly owing to a read error. The rearrangement joins TRBV6-5 to TRBJ2-7; weak D call: TRBD2 (5 bases). Germline CDR1 reads MNHEY; CDR2 reads SVGAGI. The length of the CDR3 is 13 residues. The CDR3 is CASSFGVSCEQYF. DNA of the CDR3: TGTGCCAGCAGTTTCGGGGTTTCCTGCGAGCAGTACTTC.